The present T cell receptor beta chain was sequenced within a study of cytomegalovirus exposure and HLA in healthy donors. Study summary: Some 85 million unique TCRs, all from HLA-typed donors, were included in an early release of the data. Study observations and caveats: Later analysis demonstrated an association between a missense DCLRE1C variant and TCR beta V- and J-gene trimming. As a later analysis revealed, the rate of TCR association differed by HLA locus, with DRB1 most and HLA-C fewest.

The V end was cut by 4 bases, the J end by 1 base, with 17 bases between. The CDR3 covers 17 residues. Germline values: CDR1 SGDLS, CDR2 YYNGEE. Worth noting for this clone: Its matching antigen is unknown.

The PCR contained 60 Vbeta and 13 Jbeta primers. Assay used: immunoSEQ multiplex PCR; TCRdb lists only in-frame clones, some missing. The sample contains more than 150,000 clones, over 70% of which appear only once. Sample: PBMCs. The TCR comes from a woman in her 30s in good health and CMV-seronegative. The J gene is TRBJ2-2, the V gene TRBV9, with D perhaps TRBD2 (6 bases). CDR3 sequence (DNA): TGTGCCAGCAGCAACGCGGGGCTAGCGAAGAACACCGGGGAGCTGTTTTTT. It is translated as CASSNAGLAKNTGELFF.